This T cell receptor (beta chain) was retrieved from a study of blood T cells in healthy people across ages (dated by TCRdb to between 2015 and 2017). As for the study more broadly: Template switching captured roughly one uniquely barcoded TCR beta cDNA molecule per two T cells in model experiments. To avoid experimental bias, donors of different ages were randomly spread across the sequencing lanes. The donors were split into four age groups: young (average about 15 years), middle-aged (39), aged (over 55) and long-lived (82). Two additional independent replicas of 1 million unique cDNA reads from the same blood draw were analyzed for two donors (one aged 18 to 30 and one aged 80 or older). Using deep sequencing normalized with unique cDNA molecular identifiers, the study measured how TCR beta repertoire diversity changes with age.

Donors were 39 systemically healthy Caucasian individuals from Russia aged 6 to 90 years. Ten milliliters of peripheral blood were drawn from each donor into EDTA-treated Vacutainer tubes. Ficoll-Paque density-gradient centrifugation was used to isolate PBMCs, with at least 6.5 million obtained per sample. Total RNA was extracted from PBMCs with Trizol reagent, with at least 5.5 micrograms obtained per sample. Naive CD45RAhigh/CD27high T cell percentages were measured by flow cytometry on a PBMC aliquot from every donor. The cysteine opens and the phenylalanine closes a CDR3 of 16 amino acids. Just CDR3 DNA is preserved here, 48 bases in frame from base 1. CDR1 and CDR2 are read off the germline V gene (reference sequence) as MNHNY and SVGAGI. The junction shows trimming of 5 bases on V and 7 bases on J, and the gene matches do not reach 11 bases of it. The library was prepared using 5' RACE. TCRdb records Illumina HiSeq 2500 as the sequencer. A second PCR of roughly 6 to 11 cycles was run with a J-beta primer mix and a sample-barcoded 5' primer. A unique molecular identifier was introduced onto each TCR beta cDNA molecule by a template-switch 5' adaptor carrying 12 random nucleotides. Each sample yielded at least 3 million CDR3-containing paired-end reads. All of the RNA was converted into first-strand cDNA using the Mint cDNA synthesis kit, with a TRBC-specific oligonucleotide serving as the primer. All cDNA was treated with uracil-DNA glycosylase and then went through a first 18-cycle PCR with the universal primers M1SS and BC2_uni_R. Regarding the original processing steps: Normalization of each sample was performed by random selection of 1 million high-quality reads, each carrying a distinct molecular identifier. Instead of being binned into consensus sequences, reads with shared molecular identifiers were discarded. MiTCR, with a Q25 quality threshold and the strictest error-elimination algorithm, was used for CDR3 identification, clonotype clustering and error correction. Lower-bound total TCR beta diversity was estimated with a nonparametric unseen species model using Euler transformation. TCRdb handled the public reads itself, with Q25 trimming in fastp and clone calling in MiXCR, and kept productive beta chains. When rows share a CDR3 protein, they turn into one entry using the most common DNA and genes. TCRdb, rather than the study authors, made the V and J calls. The sample table contains 1.5 million to 2 million distinct CDR3 sequences; only one count was recorded for about 31% of them. The ten largest clones add up to approximately 10% of the sample.

This clonotype was seen a few times. The clone's antigen remains unknown. Qualities for individual bases were not recorded, and no much larger clone is one base off. Broad study findings and their caveats: Estimates of total diversity based on one million sequenced T cells were regarded as lower bounds and as underestimates. As age increased, observed TCR beta diversity per million T cells dropped in a roughly linear way, and a significant reduction was already evident by age about 40. Compared with the aged group, the long-lived group had more naive CD4+ T cells, fewer expanded clones and increased TCR diversity, a pattern suggesting age selection. A strong correlation was found between observed TCR beta diversity and the percentage of naive T cells measured by flow cytometry. Since profiling was done on bulk unsorted PBMCs, naive and antigen-experienced compartments could not be conclusively compared. Donor CMV infection status was unknown, potentially confounding age-related changes in expanded clonotypes.

The chain is encoded by TRBV6-6 joined to TRBJ2-3, and 11 junction bases match TRBD2. The sequence derives from a woman in her 30s in good health. The material sequenced was blood. The CDR3 in this case is CASSSPGLAVQYTQYF. The base sequence is TGTGCCAGCAGTAGCCCGGGACTAGCGGTTCAATATACGCAGTATTTT.